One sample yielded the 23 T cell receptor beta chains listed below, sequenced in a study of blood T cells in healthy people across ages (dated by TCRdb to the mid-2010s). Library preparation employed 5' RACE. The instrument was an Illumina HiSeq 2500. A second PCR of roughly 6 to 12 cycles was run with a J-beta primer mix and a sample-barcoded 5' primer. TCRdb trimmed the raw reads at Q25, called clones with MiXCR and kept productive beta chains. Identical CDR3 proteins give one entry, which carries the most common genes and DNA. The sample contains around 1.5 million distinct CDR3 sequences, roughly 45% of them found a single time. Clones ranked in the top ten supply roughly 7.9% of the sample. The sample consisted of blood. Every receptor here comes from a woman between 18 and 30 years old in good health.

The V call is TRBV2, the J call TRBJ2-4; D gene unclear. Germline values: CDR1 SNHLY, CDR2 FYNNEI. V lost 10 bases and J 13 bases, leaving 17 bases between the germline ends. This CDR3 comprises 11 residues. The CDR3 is CAIGPNNEQYF. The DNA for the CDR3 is TGTGCCATCGGACCCAACAATGAGCAGTACTTC.

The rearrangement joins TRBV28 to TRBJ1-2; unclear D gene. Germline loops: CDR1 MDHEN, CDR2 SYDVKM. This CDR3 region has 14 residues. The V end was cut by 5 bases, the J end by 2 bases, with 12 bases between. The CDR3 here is CASSTTGPNYGYTF. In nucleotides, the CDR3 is TGTGCCAGCAGTACTACTGGCCCCAACTATGGCTACACCTTC.

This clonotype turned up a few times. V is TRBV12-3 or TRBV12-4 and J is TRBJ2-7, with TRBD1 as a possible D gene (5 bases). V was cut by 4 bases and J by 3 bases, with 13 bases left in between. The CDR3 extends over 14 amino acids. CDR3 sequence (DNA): TGTGCCAGCAGTTCGGACGACAGCCTCTACGAGCAGTACTTC. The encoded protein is CASSSDDSLYEQYF.

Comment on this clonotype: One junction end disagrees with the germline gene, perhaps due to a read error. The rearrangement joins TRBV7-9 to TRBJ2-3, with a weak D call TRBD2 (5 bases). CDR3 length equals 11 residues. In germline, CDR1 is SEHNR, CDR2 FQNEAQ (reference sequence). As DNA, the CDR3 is TGTTCCAGCGGCCCCCCGGGGACGCAGTATTTT. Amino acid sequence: CSSGPPGTQYF.

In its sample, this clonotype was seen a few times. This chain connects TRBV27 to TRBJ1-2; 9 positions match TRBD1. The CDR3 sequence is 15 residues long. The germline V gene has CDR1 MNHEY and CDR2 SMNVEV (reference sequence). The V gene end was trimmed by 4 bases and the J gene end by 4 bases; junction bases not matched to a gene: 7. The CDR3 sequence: CASSSTQGASYGYTF. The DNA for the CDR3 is TGTGCCAGCAGTTCAACACAGGGGGCCAGCTATGGCTACACCTTC.

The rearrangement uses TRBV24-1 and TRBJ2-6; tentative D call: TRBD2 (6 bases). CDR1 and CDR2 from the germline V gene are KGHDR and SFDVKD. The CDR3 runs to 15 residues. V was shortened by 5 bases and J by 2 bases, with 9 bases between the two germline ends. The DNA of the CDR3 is TGTGCCACCAGTGGATGGGGGGCTGGGGCCAACGTCCTGACTTTC. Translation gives CATSGWGAGANVLTF.

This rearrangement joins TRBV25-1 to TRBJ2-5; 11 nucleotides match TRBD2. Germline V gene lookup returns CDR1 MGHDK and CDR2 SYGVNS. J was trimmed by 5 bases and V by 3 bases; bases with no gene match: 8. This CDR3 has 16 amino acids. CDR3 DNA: TGTGCCAGCAGTGATCAGTCTAGCGGGAGGTACGAGACCCAGTACTTC. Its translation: CASSDQSSGRYETQYF.

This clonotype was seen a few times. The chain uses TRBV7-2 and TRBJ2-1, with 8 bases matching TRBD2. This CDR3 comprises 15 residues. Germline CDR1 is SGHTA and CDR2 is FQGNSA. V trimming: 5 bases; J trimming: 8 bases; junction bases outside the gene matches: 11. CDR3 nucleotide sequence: TGTGCCAGCAGCATCTTAGCGGGAAGTATGTATGAGCAGTTCTTC. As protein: CASSILAGSMYEQFF. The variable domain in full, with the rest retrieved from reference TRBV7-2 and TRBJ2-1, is GAGVSQSPSNKVTEKGKDVELRCDPISGHTALYWYRQSLGQGLEFLIYFQGNSAPDKSGLPSDRFSAERTGGSVSTLTIQRTQQEDSAVYLCASSILAGSMYEQFFGPGTRLTVL.

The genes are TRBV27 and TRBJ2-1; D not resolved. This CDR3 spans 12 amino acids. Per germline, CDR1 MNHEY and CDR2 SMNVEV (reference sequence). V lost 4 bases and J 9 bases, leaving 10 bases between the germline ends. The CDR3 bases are TGTGCCAGCAGTTCCCGGATAGGTGAGCAGTTCTTC. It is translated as CASSSRIGEQFF.

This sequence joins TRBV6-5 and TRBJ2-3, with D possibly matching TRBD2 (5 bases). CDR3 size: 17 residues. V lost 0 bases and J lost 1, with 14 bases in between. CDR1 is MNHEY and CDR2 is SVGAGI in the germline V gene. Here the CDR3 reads CASSYSNPGSGTDTQYF. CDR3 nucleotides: TGTGCCAGCAGTTACTCAAACCCGGGGTCTGGCACAGATACGCAGTATTTT.

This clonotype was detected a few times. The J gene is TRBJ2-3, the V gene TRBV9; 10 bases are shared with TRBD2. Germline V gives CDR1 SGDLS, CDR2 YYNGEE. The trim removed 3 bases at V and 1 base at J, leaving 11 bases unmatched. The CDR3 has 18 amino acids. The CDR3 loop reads CASSATAGGTLGTDTQYF. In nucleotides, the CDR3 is TGTGCCAGCAGCGCCACAGCGGGAGGGACCCTCGGCACAGATACGCAGTATTTT. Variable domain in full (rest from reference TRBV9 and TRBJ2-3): DSGVTQTPKHLITATGQRVTLRCSPRSGDLSVYWYQQSLDQGLQFLIQYYNGEERAKGNILERFSAQQFPDLHSELNLSSLELGDSALYFCASSATAGGTLGTDTQYFGPGTRLTVL.

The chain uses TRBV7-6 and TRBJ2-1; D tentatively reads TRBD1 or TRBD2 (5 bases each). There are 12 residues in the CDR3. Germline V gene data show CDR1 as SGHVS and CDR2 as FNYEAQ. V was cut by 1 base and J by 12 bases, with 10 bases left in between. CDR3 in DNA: TGTGCCAGCAGCTTAGAATGGGGGACGCAGTTCTTC. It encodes CASSLEWGTQFF.

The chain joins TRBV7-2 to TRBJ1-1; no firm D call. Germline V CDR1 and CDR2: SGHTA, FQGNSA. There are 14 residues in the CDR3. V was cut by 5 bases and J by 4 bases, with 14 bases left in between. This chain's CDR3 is CASSIGPLSTEAFF. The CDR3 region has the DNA TGTGCCAGCAGCATAGGACCGCTGAGCACTGAAGCTTTCTTT.

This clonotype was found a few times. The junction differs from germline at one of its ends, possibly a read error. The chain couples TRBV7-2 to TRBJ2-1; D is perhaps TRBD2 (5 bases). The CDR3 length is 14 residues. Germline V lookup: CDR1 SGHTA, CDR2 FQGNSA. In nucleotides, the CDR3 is TGTGCCAGCAGCTTAGTGCTAGCCTACGATGAGCAGTTCTTC. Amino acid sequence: CASSLVLAYDEQFF.

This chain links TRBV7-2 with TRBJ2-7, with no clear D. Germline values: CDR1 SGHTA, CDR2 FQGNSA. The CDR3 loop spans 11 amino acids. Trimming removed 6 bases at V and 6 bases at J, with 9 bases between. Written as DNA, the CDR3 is TGTGCCAGCAGTCTCTATCTCGAGCAGTACTTC. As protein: CASSLYLEQYF.

The CDR3 region is CASSLEMEGPVNEQFF. DNA for the CDR3: TGCGCCAGCAGCTTGGAAATGGAGGGCCCAGTCAATGAGCAGTTCTTC. The gene calls are TRBV5-1 and TRBJ2-1, with D perhaps matching TRBD2 (6 bases). This CDR3 has 16 amino acids. Germline V gene data show CDR1 as SGHRS and CDR2 as YFSETQ. Between the trimmed V and J ends, which lost 0 bases and 6 bases, there was a span of 16 bases.

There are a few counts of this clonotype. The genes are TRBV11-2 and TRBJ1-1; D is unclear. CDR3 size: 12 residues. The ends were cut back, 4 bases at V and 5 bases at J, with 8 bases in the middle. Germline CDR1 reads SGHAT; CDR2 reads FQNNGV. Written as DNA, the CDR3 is TGTGCCAGCAGCTACGGTAGGACTGAAGCTTTCTTT. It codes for CASSYGRTEAFF.

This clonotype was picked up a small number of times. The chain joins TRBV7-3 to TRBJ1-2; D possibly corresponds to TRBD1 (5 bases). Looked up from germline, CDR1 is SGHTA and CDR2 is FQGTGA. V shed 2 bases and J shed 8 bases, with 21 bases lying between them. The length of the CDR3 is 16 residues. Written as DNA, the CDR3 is TGTGCCAGCAGCTTAGGGTTGGGAGAGGATCGGGGCGGCTACACCTTC. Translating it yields CASSLGLGEDRGGYTF.

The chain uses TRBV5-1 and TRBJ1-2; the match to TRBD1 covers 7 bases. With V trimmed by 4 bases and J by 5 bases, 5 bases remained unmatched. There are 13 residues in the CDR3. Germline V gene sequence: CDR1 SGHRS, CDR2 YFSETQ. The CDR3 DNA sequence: TGCGCCAGCAGCGCGGCAGGGGGTTATGGCTACACCTTC. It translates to CASSAAGGYGYTF.

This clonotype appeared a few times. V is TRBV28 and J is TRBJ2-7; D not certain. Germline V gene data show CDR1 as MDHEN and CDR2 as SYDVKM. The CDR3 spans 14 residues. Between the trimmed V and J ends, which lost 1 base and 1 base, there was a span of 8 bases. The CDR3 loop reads CASSLFGSSYEQYF. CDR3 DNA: TGTGCCAGCAGTTTATTCGGCAGTTCCTACGAGCAGTACTTC.

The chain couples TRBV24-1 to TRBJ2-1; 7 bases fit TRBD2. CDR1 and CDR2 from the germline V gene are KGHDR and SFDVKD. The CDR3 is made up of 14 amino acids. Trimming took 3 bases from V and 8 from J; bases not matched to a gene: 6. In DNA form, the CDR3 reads TGTGCCACCAGTGATGCCCCGACTAGCCATGAGCAGTTCTTC. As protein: CATSDAPTSHEQFF.

Here the CDR3 reads CASSLDNPPYEQYF. DNA of the CDR3: TGCGCCAGCAGCCTCGACAACCCTCCCTACGAGCAGTACTTC. The chain employs TRBV5-1 and TRBJ2-4, with D unclear. TRBJ2-7 matches the DNA end more closely, so the J call is doubtful. The CDR3 spans 14 residues. The V gene's germline CDR1 is SGHRS and CDR2 YFSETQ.

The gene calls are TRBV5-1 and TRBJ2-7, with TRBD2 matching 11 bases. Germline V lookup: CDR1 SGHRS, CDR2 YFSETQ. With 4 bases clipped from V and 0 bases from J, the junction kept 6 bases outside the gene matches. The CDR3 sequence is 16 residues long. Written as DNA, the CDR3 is TGCGCCAGCAGCCTACATACTAGCGGGAGCTCCTACGAGCAGTACTTC. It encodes CASSLHTSGSSYEQYF.